These T cell receptor beta chains were read from a single sample in a study of OX40 agonist ivuxolimab in advanced cancers. TCRdb's table, derived via immunoSEQ multiplex PCR, lists solely in-frame clones and lacks some. The repertoire consists of fewer than 90,000 clones, with around 90% occurring once and the leading ten covering roughly 1.3%. Material: CD4+ or CD8+ T cells sorted from blood, obtained in a trial of the OX40 agonist ivuxolimab. The source of these receptors is an adult with an advanced solid tumor such as melanoma, head and neck, liver or kidney cancer. CDR3s include the opening cysteine and the closing phenylalanine or tryptophan.

V,CDR3
TRBV25-1,CASRPDRVSQPQHF
TRBV7-3,CASSLTKGHPNTEAFF
TRBV5-1,CASSLRVVSSGNTIYF
TRBV10-3,CAISDPGWVKETQYF
TRBV28,CASSLITGTGRKTQYF
TRBV7-2,CASSLGGQETQYF
TRBV6-1,CASSEVGSGANVLTF
TRBV6-5,CASSYGTASSGNTIYF
TRBV11-2,CASSPQRTSVADTQYF
TRBV19,CASSPQGGPLSGANVLTF
TRBV27,CASRPRTSGSYNEQFF
TRBV15,CATSRGEEPTQYF
TRBV9,CASSEETGRGTQYF
TRBV11-2,CASSRQSNTEAFF
TRBV11-2,CASSPGEGDFEKLFF
TRBV5-1,CASSTGQGKETQYF
TRBV29-1,CSVEGISGYGGTQYF
TRBV5-1,CASNLGQGAYNEQFF
TRBV14,CASSQVAGGYNEQFF
TRBV29-1,CSVEDRQGGYGYTF
TRBV5-4,CASSLDSNYGYTF
TRBV6-5,CASSYSGSSTDTQYF
TRBV6-9,CASTRTTPLHF
TRBV5-1,CASSPIRGNEQFF
TRBV5-6,CASSFGPPEREKLFF
TRBV16,CASSLRGGSYGYTF